One and the same sample provided the 15 T cell receptor beta chains below, sequenced in a study of T cells in Graves' hyperthyroidism and ophthalmopathy. Amplified TCR beta CDR3 regions derived from RNA transcripts. The HTBI primer set was used in a first-round RT-PCR of the TCR CDR3. TCRdb fed the multiplex PCR reads into MiXCR, producing one record per CDR3 protein. The data contain more than 150,000 distinct CDR3 sequences, about a sixth of them singletons. The sample comprised blood. The origin of the receptors is a woman aged 45-65 years with Graves' hyperthyroidism.

This clonotype came up many times. This chain connects TRBV6-1 to TRBJ1-5, with D unclear. The V end lost 3 bases, the J end lost 6 bases, and 6 bases lay between the germline ends. The germline V gene encodes CDR1 MNHNS and CDR2 SASEGT. The CDR3 has 12 residues. In nucleotides, the CDR3 is TGTGCCAGCAGTGAGACCCTTCAGCCCCAGCATTTT. Protein: CASSETLQPQHF.

This clonotype came up many times. The chain couples TRBV10-3 to TRBJ2-7, with a weak D call TRBD1 (5 bases). CDR1 is ENHRY and CDR2 is SYGVKD in the germline V gene. The V gene lost 4 bases and the J gene lost 6 bases, with 10 bases spanning the gap. The length of the CDR3 is 12 residues. Written as DNA, the CDR3 is TGTGCCATCAGTGCACAGGTCTCCGAGCAGTACTTC. Its translation is CAISAQVSEQYF.

The chain is built from TRBV19 and TRBJ1-2; no definite D call. The germline gives CDR1 LNHDA, CDR2 SQIVND (reference sequence). The germline V and J ends were trimmed by 7 bases and 6 bases, with 6 bases remaining between them. CDR3 length equals 10 residues. As DNA, the CDR3 is TGTGCCAGTATGGGCAATGGCTACACCTTC. Amino acids: CASMGNGYTF.

In its sample, this clonotype was seen a few times. The chain carries TRBV12-3 or TRBV12-4 and TRBJ2-4; tentative D call: TRBD1 (6 bases). The CDR3 is 15 amino acids. V lost 4 bases to trimming and J lost 0 bases, with 10 bases between them. In DNA form, the CDR3 reads TGTGCCAGCAGTTCCCAGGGGTCAGCCAAAAACATTCAGTACTTC. The encoded protein is CASSSQGSAKNIQYF.

This clonotype was observed at least ten times. CDR3 region: CASTQGYIQYF. The CDR3, as DNA: TGTGCCAGCACTCAGGGGTACATTCAGTACTTC. This chain joins TRBV3-1 and TRBJ2-4; D possibly corresponds to TRBD1 (6 bases). CDR3 length: 11 amino acids. The V gene lost 7 bases and the J gene lost 8 bases, with 9 bases spanning the gap. CDR1 and CDR2 from the germline V gene are LGHDT and YNNKEL (reference sequence).

This clonotype showed up just once. V gene TRBV28 combines with J gene TRBJ2-3; 13 bases agree with TRBD2. The CDR3 consists of 20 residues. The V and J ends lost 5 bases and 0 bases, in that order; junction bases with no gene match: 14. CDR1 is MDHEN, CDR2 SYDVKM, per germline. The CDR3 spells CASSGTGTSGARRSTDTQYF. In nucleotides, the CDR3 is TGTGCCAGCAGTGGGACCGGGACTAGCGGGGCCCGTCGCAGCACAGATACGCAGTATTTT.

This clonotype appeared many times. This rearrangement joins TRBV3-1 to TRBJ2-3; maybe TRBD2 (6 bases). V was shortened by 4 bases and J by 5 bases, with 19 bases between the two germline ends. The germline CDR1 and CDR2 sequences are LGHDT and YNNKEL (reference sequence). The CDR3 runs to 16 residues. The DNA of the CDR3 is TGTGCCAGCAGCCCACGGGCGGGGACCTTCGAAGATACGCAGTATTTT. Amino acid sequence: CASSPRAGTFEDTQYF.

The chain has TRBV18 and TRBJ2-6; unclear D gene. This CDR3 is built from 17 residues. Between the trimmed V and J ends, which lost 4 bases and 0 bases, there was a span of 13 bases. The germline gives CDR1 KGHSH, CDR2 LQKENI. CDR3 sequence (DNA): TGTGCCAGCTCACACGCCTTCAGCGTCTCTGGGGCCAACGTCCTGACTTTC. It translates to CASSHAFSVSGANVLTF.

At least ten counts were recorded for this clonotype. DNA for the CDR3: TGTGCCAGCAGCTTAATTAGGGGACAGGGGGCGAGGACAGATACGCAGTATTTT. It yields the protein CASSLIRGQGARTDTQYF. The chain recombines TRBV7-9 with TRBJ2-3, with 12 bases aligning to TRBD1. Germline lookup yields CDR1 SEHNR and CDR2 FQNEAQ (reference sequence). Losses at the gene ends were 2 bases for V and 3 bases for J; bases not matched to a gene: 9. The CDR3 sequence is 18 residues long.

This clonotype was counted many times. The chain couples TRBV5-6 to TRBJ2-3; 7 bases are a match to TRBD1. CDR3 length: 13 amino acids. With 2 bases clipped from V and 6 bases from J, the junction kept 3 bases outside the gene matches. Germline V lookup: CDR1 SGHDT, CDR2 YYEEEE. For the CDR3, the DNA is TGTGCCAGCAGCTTCATACAGGGGGATACGCAGTATTTT. It is translated as CASSFIQGDTQYF.

This clonotype was seen many times. This chain uses TRBV20-1 with TRBJ1-6; maybe TRBD1 (5 bases). CDR1 is DFQATT and CDR2 is SNEGSKA in the germline V gene (reference sequence). The V end lost 1 base, the J end lost 0 bases, and 13 bases lay between the germline ends. The CDR3 consists of 17 residues. CDR3 sequence reads: CSARAGSANSYNSPLHF. The CDR3 bases are TGCAGTGCTAGAGCAGGGTCGGCCAACTCCTATAATTCACCCCTCCACTTT.

There are many counts of this clonotype. This rearrangement joins TRBV7-2 to TRBJ2-1; TRBD2 might be the D (6 bases). Germline lookup yields CDR1 SGHTA and CDR2 FQGNSA. V gave up 5 bases and J gave up 2 bases, with 16 bases separating them. This CDR3 spans 16 amino acids. This chain's CDR3 is CASSGPVSGTYNEQFF. For the CDR3, the DNA is TGTGCCAGCAGCGGCCCGGTTAGCGGTACCTACAATGAGCAGTTCTTC.

This chain connects TRBV10-3 to TRBJ1-1, with D perhaps matching TRBD1 (5 bases). With 4 bases removed from V and 2 bases from J, the gap between germline ends came to 11 bases. CDR1 and CDR2 (germline): ENHRY, SYGVKD. The CDR3 consists of 14 residues. The CDR3 sequence is CAISGGPINTEAFF. CDR3 nucleotide sequence: TGTGCCATCAGTGGGGGACCGATAAACACTGAAGCTTTCTTT.

The CDR3 DNA follows: TGCGCCAGCAGCTTGGATCCCAGGGGGCAGGACGAGCAGTACTTC. Translating it yields CASSLDPRGQDEQYF. The chain combines TRBV5-1 with TRBJ2-7; 8 nucleotides agree with TRBD1. J gave up 5 bases and V 0 bases, and 7 bases lay outside the gene matches. The CDR3 is 15 amino acids. CDR1 is SGHRS and CDR2 is YFSETQ in the germline V gene.

This clonotype was detected a few times. With a much larger clone just one base away, this may be a read error. The gene calls are TRBV7-2 and TRBJ1-2, with D perhaps TRBD1 (5 bases). This CDR3 contains 13 residues. CDR1 SGHTA and CDR2 FQGNSA come from the germline V gene. In DNA form, the CDR3 reads TGTGCCGGCAGCCCGGCCGGGGACGCGGGCTACACCTTC. Encoded protein: CAGSPAGDAGYTF.